Below, 7 T cell receptor beta chains from the same sample are listed, as sequenced in a study of regulatory T cells in long-lasting Graves disease. Noted time point: newly diagnosed GD, antithyroid drugs for less than 3 months. Generation of the TCR library employed RNA extracted from PBMCs. HTBI primers from iRepertoire and Arm-PCR of CDR3 regions yielded the TCR beta libraries. From the multiplex PCR reads, TCRdb called clonotypes with MiXCR, one entry per CDR3 protein. Altogether fewer than 550,000 distinct CDR3 sequences are present, roughly 15% being singletons, with the ten largest covering roughly 23%. These data were likewise used in another study, on T cells in Graves' hyperthyroidism and ophthalmopathy.

Sequencing was performed on peripheral blood mononuclear cells (PBMCs), taken at new diagnosis, from a patient treated with antithyroid drugs. All receptors derive from a woman aged 18-29 years with Graves disease.

Comments on this clonotype: At one end the junction does not follow the germline gene, possibly because of a read error. The chain links TRBV18 to TRBJ2-5; D uncertain. Germline-derived CDR1 and CDR2 are KGHSH and LQKENI. The CDR3 spans 16 residues. The CDR3 protein is CVSSPNSNRASGTQYF. The CDR3 bases are TGTGTCAGCTCACCAAATTCCAACAGAGCCTCGGGGACCCAGTACTTC.

This clonotype was detected only a few times. The chain joins TRBV6-5 to TRBJ1-4, with 9 nucleotides matching TRBD1. CDR1 is MNHEY and CDR2 is SVGAGI in the germline V gene. The CDR3 runs to 20 residues. The J segment lost 1 base and the V segment lost 0 bases, leaving 12 bases of the junction unmatched. DNA for the CDR3: TGTGCCAGCAGTTACTCCCAACCGCGCCACAGGGGGCGAACTAATGAAAAACTGTTTTTT. Translated: CASSYSQPRHRGRTNEKLFF.

This chain links TRBV29-1 with TRBJ2-2; the D is unclear. The CDR3 runs 11 residues. V was cut by 0 bases and J by 6 bases, with 2 bases left in between. The V gene's germline CDR1 is SQVTM and CDR2 ANQGSEA. The chain's CDR3 is CSVEDPGELFF. The CDR3 bases are TGCAGCGTTGAAGATCCCGGGGAGCTGTTTTTT.

This clonotype was recorded at least ten times. The chain carries TRBV27 and TRBJ1-2, with TRBD1 matching 8 bases. V lost 5 bases, J lost 0 bases, and 5 bases stayed unmatched. Germline V lookup: CDR1 MNHEY, CDR2 SMNVEV (reference sequence). This CDR3 region has 15 residues. The CDR3 spells CASSLGTGSNYGYTF. The CDR3 DNA follows: TGTGCCAGCAGTCTGGGGACAGGATCTAACTATGGCTACACCTTC.

This clonotype has at least ten counts. The J gene is TRBJ2-5, the V gene TRBV20-1; TRBD2 matches at 8 bases. There are 17 residues in the CDR3. Trimming cost V 1 base and J 5 bases; bases outside gene matches: 15. Germline loops: CDR1 DFQATT, CDR2 SNEGSKA (reference sequence). The CDR3 DNA reads as TGCAGTGCTAGAGGTGCCGGGAGGGTTGTGGCCTCTGAGACCCAGTACTTC. Translated, it gives CSARGAGRVVASETQYF.

The table lists this clonotype with a few counts. The chain carries TRBV6-2 or TRBV6-3 and TRBJ2-1; D uncertain. V was clipped by 0 bases and J by 5 bases, with 8 bases between them. The CDR3 totals 14 residues. Germline V gene data show CDR1 as MNHEY and CDR2 as SVGEGT. CDR3 sequence: CASSYSGSDNEQFF. CDR3 DNA sequence: TGTGCCAGCAGTTACTCGGGCAGCGACAATGAGCAGTTCTTC.

With respect to this clonotype: A much larger clone is a single base away; this may be a read error. The chain combines TRBV24-1 with TRBJ2-1; 7 bases line up with TRBD2. Trimming removed 1 base from V and 9 bases from J; junction bases left unmatched: 17. The CDR3 consists of 18 residues. Germline CDR1 and CDR2: KGHDR and SFDVKD. The CDR3 here is CATSDFSPGLTGVGEQFF. The DNA for the CDR3 is TGTGCCACCAGTGATTTCTCTCCGGGACTAACGGGAGTAGGTGAGCAGTTCTTC.